This T cell receptor (beta chain) was captured in a study of blood T cells in healthy people across ages. Per-sample yields of isolated PBMCs were at least 6 million. Alongside a J-beta primer mix, a sample-barcoded 5' primer served in a second PCR lasting 7 to 11 cycles. TCRdb used MiXCR to reprocess the 5' RACE reads, holding one entry per CDR3 protein. Of roughly 700,000 distinct CDR3 sequences listed, 45% to 50% are singletons. Study-level points and caveats: Donor CMV infection status was unknown, possibly confounding age-related changes in expanded clonotypes. There were more naive CD4+ cells and higher diversity in long-lived donors than in aged donors.

The germline gives CDR1 GTSNPN, CDR2 SVGIG (reference sequence). V was shortened by 5 bases and J by 1 base, with 12 bases between the two germline ends. This CDR3 spans 13 amino acids. Comments on this clonotype: What it binds is not known.

The sequenced material came from blood. The V call is TRBV30, the J call TRBJ2-7, with a weak D call TRBD1 (5 bases). This clonotype was obtained from a woman between 55 and 75 years old in good health. The CDR3 bases are TGTGCCTGGGGGGCCGACAGTTCCTACGAGCAGTACTTC. Its protein is CAWGADSSYEQYF.